Each of the 25 T cell receptor beta chains below was sequenced from the same sample in a study of OX40 agonist ivuxolimab in advanced cancers. The method was immunoSEQ multiplex PCR; TCRdb's version includes in-frame clones alone and lacks a portion of them. The data hold approximately 32,000 clones, with roughly 87% observed a single time. The material sequenced was CD4+ or CD8+ T cells sorted from blood, taken in a trial of the OX40 agonist ivuxolimab. Source of these receptors: an adult with an advanced solid tumor such as melanoma, head and neck, liver or kidney cancer.

This clone has just a few counts. The chain recombines TRBV4-3 with TRBJ2-3; 7 bases map to TRBD2. Per the germline V gene, CDR1 is LGHNA and CDR2 is YSLEER. This CDR3 contains 16 residues. Trimming removed 3 bases from V and 4 bases from J; junction bases left unmatched: 10. The CDR3: CASSHEIGREPDTQYF. The DNA for the CDR3 is TGCGCCAGCAGCCACGAAATAGGGCGGGAGCCAGATACGCAGTATTTT.

CDR3 coding DNA: TGTGCCAGCAGTGCGATAAACACAGATACGCAGTATTTT. This translates into CASSAINTDTQYF. J is TRBJ2-3 and V is TRBV25-1; no clear D. Trimming removed 4 bases at V and 2 bases at J, with 7 bases between. This CDR3 is 13 amino acids long. The germline V gene encodes CDR1 MGHDK and CDR2 SYGVNS.

This chain joins TRBV5-5 and TRBJ2-3; 8 bases are a match to TRBD2. Losses at the gene ends were 0 bases for V and 2 bases for J; bases not matched to a gene: 11. The germline V gene encodes CDR1 SGHKS and CDR2 YYEKEE (reference sequence). The CDR3 extends over 18 amino acids. As DNA, the CDR3 is TGTGCCAGCAGCTTGGTAGCGGGATTTGATTGGAACACAGATACGCAGTATTTT. This gives the protein CASSLVAGFDWNTDTQYF. The whole variable domain, filled in from reference TRBV5-5 and TRBJ2-3, reads DAGVTQSPTHLIKTRGQQVTLRCSPISGHKSVSWYQQVLGQGPQFIFQYYEKEERGRGNFPDRFSARQFPNYSSELNVNALLLGDSALYLCASSLVAGFDWNTDTQYFGPGTRLTVL.

The chain has TRBV18 and TRBJ2-1; 13 bases align to TRBD2. There are 14 residues in the CDR3. Germline CDR1 and CDR2: KGHSH and LQKENI. The V gene end was trimmed by 4 bases and the J gene end by 6 bases; junction bases not matched to a gene: 0. The CDR3 protein is CASSRLAGGNEQFF. The DNA of the CDR3 is TGTGCCAGCTCACGACTAGCGGGAGGCAATGAGCAGTTCTTC. Variable domain in full (rest from reference TRBV18 and TRBJ2-1): NAGVMQNPRHLVRRRGQEARLRCSPMKGHSHVYWYRQLPEEGLKFMVYLQKENIIDESGMPKERFSAEFPKEGPSILRIQQVVRGDSAAYFCASSRLAGGNEQFFGPGTRLTVL.

The table lists this clone with a few counts. The CDR3 reads CSVSRDIDSGANVLTF. CDR3 nucleotide sequence: TGCAGCGTTTCTAGGGACATAGACTCTGGGGCCAACGTCCTGACTTTC. The chain has TRBV29-1 and TRBJ2-6; the D gene is possibly TRBD1 (6 bases). The germline V gene has CDR1 SQVTM and CDR2 ANQGSEA. This CDR3 spans 16 amino acids. With 5 bases removed from V and 0 bases from J, the gap between germline ends came to 14 bases.

The CDR3 sequence: CASSLASTASMINYGYTF. CDR3 nucleotide sequence: TGTGCCAGCAGCTTAGCGTCGACAGCCTCTATGATTAACTATGGCTACACCTTC. The rearrangement uses TRBV7-6 and TRBJ1-2; maybe TRBD1 (5 bases). V shed 0 bases and J shed 1 base, with 18 bases lying between them. Germline-derived CDR1 and CDR2 are SGHVS and FNYEAQ. The CDR3 contains 18 residues.

The V and J genes are TRBV18 and TRBJ2-7; the D call may be TRBD1 or TRBD2 (5 bases each). The CDR3 contains 15 residues. Germline V gives CDR1 KGHSH, CDR2 LQKENI. Trimming took 3 bases from V and 5 from J, leaving 17 bases between them. CDR3: CASSPANRRRDEQYF. CDR3 DNA: TGTGCCAGCTCACCGGCAAACAGGAGGAGAGACGAGCAGTACTTC.

The gene calls are TRBV5-1 and TRBJ2-7; 7 nucleotides match TRBD2. The V gene end was trimmed by 2 bases and the J gene end by 5 bases; junction bases not matched to a gene: 4. Germline V gene lookup returns CDR1 SGHRS and CDR2 YFSETQ. The CDR3 has 13 residues. The CDR3 sequence is CASSFGGSNEQYF. CDR3 bases: TGCGCCAGCAGCTTCGGGGGGTCCAACGAGCAGTACTTC.

The chain couples TRBV2 to TRBJ2-7; 11 nucleotides match TRBD1. CDR3 length: 14 amino acids. The V gene's germline CDR1 is SNHLY and CDR2 FYNNEI. J was trimmed by 7 bases and V by 6 bases; bases with no gene match: 8. In DNA, the CDR3 is TGTGCCAGCAGCAAATCGGACAGGGGGCATGAGCAGTACTTC. Translating it yields CASSKSDRGHEQYF.

The chain links TRBV18 to TRBJ2-7, with D possibly being TRBD1 (6 bases). Germline V gene data show CDR1 as KGHSH and CDR2 as LQKENI. The CDR3 is 13 amino acids. V was trimmed by 0 bases and J by 4 bases, leaving 7 bases between them. CDR3 in DNA: TGTGCCAGCTCACCACCAGGGGGTTACGAGCAGTACTTC. It yields the protein CASSPPGGYEQYF.

The chain employs TRBV7-6 and TRBJ1-5; D is undetermined. Germline values: CDR1 SGHVS, CDR2 FNYEAQ. The CDR3 sequence is 15 residues long. Between the trimmed V and J ends, which lost 1 base and 1 base, there was a span of 8 bases. The CDR3 nucleotides are TGTGCCAGCAGCTTAGATGCAGAGAGCAATCAGCCCCAGCATTTT. Amino acids: CASSLDAESNQPQHF.

The V and J genes are TRBV28 and TRBJ1-6; D unresolved. In germline, CDR1 is MDHEN, CDR2 SYDVKM. With 7 bases removed from V and 6 bases from J, the gap between germline ends came to 10 bases. This CDR3 is 13 amino acids long. For the CDR3, the DNA is TGTGCCAGCACCCTCTCGGGTAATTCACCCCTCCACTTT. Translating gives CASTLSGNSPLHF.

The chain joins TRBV6-5 to TRBJ2-5; D unresolved. Trimming pared 4 bases from V and 4 bases from J, leaving 10 bases between. The CDR3 has 13 residues. The germline gives CDR1 MNHEY, CDR2 SVGAGI. CDR3 DNA: TGTGCCAGCAGTTCCCCCCCGGGAGAGACCCAGTACTTC. Amino acids: CASSSPPGETQYF.

The rearrangement links TRBV7-2 to TRBJ2-7; D unresolved. V was clipped by 0 bases and J by 7 bases, with 7 bases between them. The CDR3 has 12 residues. The germline CDR1 and CDR2 sequences are SGHTA and FQGNSA. As DNA, the CDR3 is TGTGCCAGCAGCTTAGCCATGGCAGAGCAGTACTTC. Translation gives CASSLAMAEQYF. Drawing the rest from reference TRBV7-2 and TRBJ2-7, the complete variable domain is GAGVSQSPSNKVTEKGKDVELRCDPISGHTALYWYRQSLGQGLEFLIYFQGNSAPDKSGLPSDRFSAERTGGSVSTLTIQRTQQEDSAVYLCASSLAMAEQYFGPGTRLTVT.

J is TRBJ1-3 and V is TRBV5-8, with 10 bases fitting TRBD1. Trimming took 5 bases from V and 1 from J; bases not matched to a gene: 6. Germline V gene data show CDR1 as SGHTS and CDR2 as YDEGEE. The CDR3 has 16 amino acids. The CDR3 DNA sequence: TGTGCCAGCAGGGGACAGGGGTTGAGGTCTGGAAACACCATATATTTT. Translation: CASRGQGLRSGNTIYF.

The chain joins TRBV7-3 to TRBJ2-3; D unclear. CDR3 length equals 13 residues. Germline lookup yields CDR1 SGHTA and CDR2 FQGTGA. V lost 3 bases, J lost 5 bases, and 9 bases lay in between. The CDR3 here is CASSFTDGDTQYF. The CDR3 DNA is TGTGCCAGCAGCTTCACGGATGGAGATACGCAGTATTTT. Full variable domain (rest looked up from reference TRBV7-3 and TRBJ2-3): GAGVSQTPSNKVTEKGKYVELRCDPISGHTALYWYRQSLGQGPEFLIYFQGTGAADDSGLPNDRFFAVRPEGSVSTLKIQRTERGDSAVYLCASSFTDGDTQYFGPGTRLTVL.

The chain carries TRBV13 and TRBJ1-4; 8 bases align to TRBD1. From germline, CDR1 is PRHDT and CDR2 FYEKMQ (reference sequence). The trim removed 6 bases at V and 7 bases at J, leaving 7 bases unmatched. The CDR3 loop spans 14 amino acids. CDR3 in DNA: TGTGCCAGCAGTTCCGACAGGGGATCTGAAAAACTGTTTTTT. It encodes CASSSDRGSEKLFF.

The rearrangement links TRBV5-1 to TRBJ2-2; 7 nucleotides align to TRBD1. The V gene's germline CDR1 is SGHRS and CDR2 YFSETQ. This CDR3 is 14 amino acids long. Trimming removed 3 bases from V and 3 bases from J; junction bases left unmatched: 2. CDR3 nucleotides: TGCGCCAGCAGCTCACAGGGGCACACCGGGGAGCTGTTTTTT. It encodes CASSSQGHTGELFF.

The V call is TRBV30, the J call TRBJ2-7; 7 bases map to TRBD2. The V gene end was trimmed by 7 bases and the J gene end by 3 bases; junction bases not matched to a gene: 9. The CDR3 is made up of 13 amino acids. Germline V gives CDR1 GTSNPN, CDR2 SVGIG (reference sequence). Written as DNA, the CDR3 is TGTGCCTTTTCCGGCGGGAGACTCTACGAGCAGTACTTC. Translation: CAFSGGRLYEQYF.

V is TRBV7-2 and J is TRBJ1-5; no clear D. The V gene's germline CDR1 is SGHTA and CDR2 FQGNSA. V shed 1 base and J shed 4 bases, with 8 bases lying between them. This CDR3 spans 14 amino acids. The CDR3 DNA sequence: TGTGCCAGCAGCTTAGAGTGGGGAAATCAGCCCCAGCATTTT. Its protein product is CASSLEWGNQPQHF.

This chain joins TRBV4-3 and TRBJ2-7, with D possibly matching TRBD1 (6 bases). The CDR3 spans 15 residues. V dropped 1 base and J dropped 3 bases, with 13 bases sitting between them. Germline V gene sequence: CDR1 LGHNA, CDR2 YSLEER. The CDR3 DNA reads as TGCGCCAGCAGCCAAGTGCTGGACAGTGGCTACGAGCAGTACTTC. Protein: CASSQVLDSGYEQYF.

The chain links TRBV9 to TRBJ2-3, with 12 nucleotides matching TRBD2. J was trimmed by 2 bases and V by 3 bases; bases with no gene match: 1. The CDR3 runs to 15 residues. Germline CDR1 reads SGDLS; CDR2 reads YYNGEE. The CDR3, as DNA: TGTGCCAGCAGCGGGACTAGCGGGGTCACAGATACGCAGTATTTT. Its translation is CASSGTSGVTDTQYF.

The chain recombines TRBV5-1 with TRBJ2-2; D unresolved. Germline CDR1 reads SGHRS; CDR2 reads YFSETQ. CDR3 length: 14 residues. The V gene lost 0 bases and the J gene lost 2 bases, with 5 bases spanning the gap. CDR3 in amino acids: CASSLAANTGELFF. The CDR3 DNA sequence: TGCGCCAGCAGCTTGGCCGCAAACACCGGGGAGCTGTTTTTT.

J is TRBJ1-3 and V is TRBV7-8; 9 nucleotides agree with TRBD1. Germline-derived CDR1 and CDR2 are SGHVS and FQNEAQ. Germline trimming cut 4 bases from V and 2 bases from J; bases unmatched to any gene: 6. CDR3 length equals 16 residues. The CDR3: CASSWTGARAGNTIYF. The DNA of the CDR3 is TGTGCCAGCAGCTGGACAGGGGCCCGCGCTGGAAACACCATATATTTT.

The chain links TRBV5-1 to TRBJ2-5; TRBD2 matches at 11 bases. Per germline, CDR1 SGHRS and CDR2 YFSETQ. The CDR3 has 15 residues. The V and J ends lost 2 bases and 1 base, in that order; junction bases with no gene match: 1. The CDR3 protein is CASSFSGRGQETQYF. The CDR3 region has the DNA TGCGCCAGCAGCTTTAGCGGGAGGGGCCAAGAGACCCAGTACTTC.